Listed below are T cell receptor beta chains from one sample, sequenced in a study of T cell changes during pregnancy in multiple sclerosis. Assay: immunoSEQ multiplex PCR; the TCRdb copy retains only in-frame clones and omits some. The sample has 55,000 to 65,000 clones; 85% to 95% are singletons. The input for sequencing was CD4+ T cells from peripheral blood mononuclear cells, taken before pregnancy. These receptors originate from a female donor with multiple sclerosis, enrolled in a pregnancy study. Both conserved end residues are part of each CDR3. A D gene is named only where the DNA matches it firmly. Clone size is not always given. Where it is, it says once, few, many or a class for expanded clones.

j_gene: TRBJ1-1
abundance: NA
d_gene: NA
v_gene: TRBV11-3
CDR3nt: TGTGCCAGCAGCTTAGGGGCAGACACTGAAGCTTTCTTT
CDR3aa: CASSLGADTEAFF

j_gene: TRBJ1-1
abundance: NA
d_gene: NA
v_gene: TRBV19
CDR3nt: TGTGCCAGTAGATACAGGGCGATGAACACTGAAGCTTTCTTT
CDR3aa: CASRYRAMNTEAFF

j_gene: TRBJ1-5
abundance: NA
d_gene: NA
v_gene: TRBV30
CDR3nt: TGTGCCTGGAGTCAGAGGAGATTCAATCAGCCCCAGCATTTT
CDR3aa: CAWSQRRFNQPQHF

j_gene: TRBJ2-2
abundance: NA
d_gene: NA
v_gene: TRBV4-2
CDR3nt: TGTGCCAGCAGCCAGGACTGGCGCACCGGGGAGCTGTTTTTT
CDR3aa: CASSQDWRTGELFF

j_gene: TRBJ2-7
abundance: NA
d_gene: TRBD1
v_gene: TRBV14
CDR3nt: TGTGCCAGCAGTCTTAGGACAGGGGGCATCTACGAGCAGTACTTC
CDR3aa: CASSLRTGGIYEQYF

j_gene: TRBJ2-3
abundance: once
d_gene: TRBD2
v_gene: TRBV11-2
CDR3nt: TGTGCCAGCAGCTTTAGCATCGATAGCGGGAGGGGAGATACGCAGTATTTT
CDR3aa: CASSFSIDSGRGDTQYF

j_gene: TRBJ2-4
abundance: NA
d_gene: NA
v_gene: TRBV5-6
CDR3nt: TGTGCCAGCAGCTTGTCGGTAGCCAAAAACATTCAGTACTTC
CDR3aa: CASSLSVAKNIQYF

j_gene: TRBJ2-1
abundance: once
d_gene: NA
v_gene: TRBV9
CDR3nt: TGTGCCAGCAGCCTAAGCCGGGATGGGCTAAACAATGAGCAGTTCTTC
CDR3aa: CASSLSRDGLNNEQFF

j_gene: TRBJ1-5
abundance: NA
d_gene: TRBD1
v_gene: TRBV6-6
CDR3nt: TGTGCCAGCAGCGACAGGGGGATAGGCCAGCCCCAGCATTTT
CDR3aa: CASSDRGIGQPQHF

j_gene: TRBJ2-4
abundance: NA
d_gene: NA
v_gene: TRBV30
CDR3nt: TGTGCCTGGAGACTGTCAGCCAAAAACATTCAGTACTTC
CDR3aa: CAWRLSAKNIQYF

j_gene: TRBJ2-1
abundance: NA
d_gene: TRBD2
v_gene: TRBV4-2
CDR3nt: TGTGCCAGCAGCAACGGACTAGACTCCTACAATGAGCAGTTCTTC
CDR3aa: CASSNGLDSYNEQFF

j_gene: TRBJ1-6
abundance: NA
d_gene: NA
v_gene: TRBV4-3
CDR3nt: TGCGCCAGCAGCCAGCGGGACCTAGGCGGTTCACCCCTCCACTTT
CDR3aa: CASSQRDLGGSPLHF

j_gene: TRBJ2-7
abundance: NA
d_gene: NA
v_gene: TRBV6-1
CDR3nt: TGTGCCAGCAGTGAAGTCGGTAGCTCCTACGAGCAGTACTTC
CDR3aa: CASSEVGSSYEQYF

j_gene: TRBJ2-3
abundance: NA
d_gene: TRBD1
v_gene: TRBV5-6
CDR3nt: TGTGCCAGCAGCCAATTCCTTACTGGGACAGCTAGCACAGATACGCAGTATTTT
CDR3aa: CASSQFLTGTASTDTQYF

j_gene: TRBJ2-5
abundance: NA
d_gene: NA
v_gene: TRBV7-2
CDR3nt: TGTGCCAGCAGCTTAGGTCAGGGAAACAAAGAGACCCAGTACTTC
CDR3aa: CASSLGQGNKETQYF

j_gene: TRBJ2-7
abundance: NA
d_gene: NA
v_gene: TRBV5-1
CDR3nt: TGCGCCAGCAGCCGAGTCCCAGGAGGGGTCGGAATCTACGAGCAGTACTTC
CDR3aa: CASSRVPGGVGIYEQYF

j_gene: TRBJ1-2
abundance: NA
d_gene: TRBD1
v_gene: TRBV18
CDR3nt: TGTGCCAGCTCACGGGACAGGGGCTCCTATGGCTACACCTTC
CDR3aa: CASSRDRGSYGYTF

j_gene: TRBJ2-1
abundance: NA
d_gene: NA
v_gene: TRBV6-6
CDR3nt: TGTGCCAGCAGACCCAATAAGCGACTCTCCGACAATGAGCAGTTCTTC
CDR3aa: CASRPNKRLSDNEQFF

j_gene: TRBJ2-3
abundance: once
d_gene: TRBD1
v_gene: TRBV19
CDR3nt: TGTGCCAGTAGAGGGGGACAGGGGTCCAGAGATACGCAGTATTTT
CDR3aa: CASRGGQGSRDTQYF

j_gene: TRBJ1-6
abundance: NA
d_gene: NA
v_gene: TRBV27
CDR3nt: TGTGCCAGCACAATGTACAGGGAAGATTCACCCCTCCACTTT
CDR3aa: CASTMYREDSPLHF

j_gene: TRBJ2-5
abundance: NA
d_gene: NA
v_gene: TRBV9
CDR3nt: TGTGCCAGCAGCTCCAACACAGGGCGGCAAGAGACCCAGTACTTC
CDR3aa: CASSSNTGRQETQYF

j_gene: TRBJ2-5
abundance: NA
d_gene: TRBD2
v_gene: TRBV9
CDR3nt: TGTGCCAGCAGCCCGGTCGGGAGGCTCGAAGAGACCCAGTACTTC
CDR3aa: CASSPVGRLEETQYF

j_gene: TRBJ2-1
abundance: NA
d_gene: TRBD1
v_gene: TRBV19
CDR3nt: TGTGCCAGTAGCCAGGACAGGGAGCAGTTCTTC
CDR3aa: CASSQDREQFF

j_gene: TRBJ1-3
abundance: NA
d_gene: NA
v_gene: TRBV9
CDR3nt: TGTGCCAGCAGCCCGTTGACAGCGATCTCTGGAAACACCATATATTTT
CDR3aa: CASSPLTAISGNTIYF

j_gene: TRBJ1-2
abundance: NA
d_gene: TRBD1
v_gene: TRBV15
CDR3nt: TGTGCCACCAGCATAAGGACGACAGGGTCTGGCTACACCTTC
CDR3aa: CATSIRTTGSGYTF

j_gene: TRBJ2-7
abundance: once
d_gene: TRBD1
v_gene: TRBV5-5
CDR3nt: TGTGCCAGCAGCCTAACCGGGACAGGGGGCAACTACGAGCAGTACTTC
CDR3aa: CASSLTGTGGNYEQYF

j_gene: TRBJ2-1
abundance: NA
d_gene: TRBD2
v_gene: TRBV7-2
CDR3nt: TGTGCCAGCAGTCGGCACGGGACTAGCGGGAGGGATGAGCAGTTCTTC
CDR3aa: CASSRHGTSGRDEQFF

j_gene: TRBJ1-4
abundance: NA
d_gene: TRBD1
v_gene: TRBV11-2
CDR3nt: TGTGCCAGCAGCTCCAGGGGGCTGACTAATGAAAAACTGTTTTTT
CDR3aa: CASSSRGLTNEKLFF

j_gene: TRBJ2-2
abundance: NA
d_gene: TRBD2
v_gene: TRBV9
CDR3nt: TGTGCCAGCAGCGTAGAATTAGCGGGAGTATCCGGGGAGCTGTTTTTT
CDR3aa: CASSVELAGVSGELFF

j_gene: TRBJ2-3
abundance: NA
d_gene: NA
v_gene: TRBV19
CDR3nt: TGTGCCAGTAGTATAGATCTGTACTATACCAACACAGATACGCAGTATTTT
CDR3aa: CASSIDLYYTNTDTQYF

j_gene: TRBJ2-3
abundance: once
d_gene: TRBD2
v_gene: TRBV7-3
CDR3nt: TGTGCCAGCAGCAATGGACTAGCGCGGGATACGCAGTATTTT
CDR3aa: CASSNGLARDTQYF

j_gene: TRBJ1-2
abundance: once
d_gene: NA
v_gene: TRBV29-1
CDR3nt: TGCAGCGTTGGTGCAGGGTACGGAGACTATGGCTACACCTTC
CDR3aa: CSVGAGYGDYGYTF

j_gene: TRBJ2-6
abundance: NA
d_gene: TRBD1
v_gene: TRBV5-8
CDR3nt: TGTGCCAGCAGCTTGGGGAGCAGGGGGCCTTGGCGTGGGGCCAACGTCCTGACTTTC
CDR3aa: CASSLGSRGPWRGANVLTF